The 17 T cell receptor beta chains listed next were all sequenced from one sample in a study of cytomegalovirus exposure and HLA in healthy donors. The PCR employed 60 Vbeta primers together with 13 Jbeta primers. Data came from immunoSEQ multiplex PCR; TCRdb stores just in-frame clones and leaves some out. The sample holds over 90,000 clones; around 79% are singletons and the top ten take over 4%. The sequencing input was PBMCs. The receptors were sampled from a man in his forties or fifties in good health and CMV-seropositive.

The V and J genes are TRBV28 and TRBJ2-7; D perhaps matches TRBD2 (5 bases). The V gene's germline CDR1 is MDHEN and CDR2 SYDVKM. CDR3 size: 14 residues. The V gene lost 10 bases and the J gene lost 0 bases, with 16 bases spanning the gap. CDR3 bases: TGTGCCATCCTAGGTAAGCGGCCCTCCTACGAGCAGTACTTC. The encoded protein is CAILGKRPSYEQYF.

The rearrangement links TRBV19 to TRBJ2-3; 10 nucleotides match TRBD1. V gave up 1 base and J gave up 1 base; unmatched junction bases: 2. Looked up from germline, CDR1 is LNHDA and CDR2 is SQIVND (reference sequence). This CDR3 comprises 16 residues. The DNA of the CDR3 is TGTGCCAGTAGTATAGGGACAGGGGGTGGCACAGATACGCAGTATTTT. Translating it yields CASSIGTGGGTDTQYF.

This chain connects TRBV19 to TRBJ2-4, with 12 bases lining up with TRBD1. The ends lost 6 bases at V and 0 bases at J; junction bases unmatched: 12. CDR3 size: 19 residues. Germline assignment: CDR1 LNHDA and CDR2 SQIVND (reference sequence). The CDR3 DNA sequence: TGTGCCAGTAGCGAGCTGGGACAGGGGGCACCTCGAGCCAAAAACATTCAGTACTTC. Its protein product is CASSELGQGAPRAKNIQYF.

The chain is built from TRBV7-2 and TRBJ1-1; 7 bases are shared with TRBD1. Germline CDR1 is SGHTA and CDR2 is FQGNSA. With 5 bases clipped from V and 0 bases from J, the junction kept 6 bases outside the gene matches. This CDR3 is 15 amino acids long. Here the CDR3 reads CASSDRDSLNTEAFF. The CDR3 coding sequence is TGTGCCAGCAGCGACCGGGACAGCCTGAACACTGAAGCTTTCTTT.

The chain links TRBV6-6 to TRBJ2-7, with D possibly being TRBD1 (5 bases). The germline CDR1 and CDR2 sequences are MNHNY and SVGAGI (reference sequence). The V gene lost 2 bases and the J gene lost 4 bases, with 9 bases spanning the gap. The CDR3 has 13 residues. In nucleotides, the CDR3 is TGTGCCAGCAGTTACCGACAGAATTACGAGCAGTACTTC. Translated, it gives CASSYRQNYEQYF.

The sample holds a few counts of this clone. The chain recombines TRBV30 with TRBJ2-5; 9 bases line up with TRBD2. The CDR3 totals 13 residues. Germline assignment: CDR1 GTSNPN and CDR2 SVGIG (reference sequence). Trimming removed 4 bases from V and 2 bases from J; junction bases left unmatched: 2. DNA of the CDR3: TGTGCCTGGAAGGCGGGAGGGCAAGAGACCCAGTACTTC. Translating gives CAWKAGGQETQYF.

This clone has a handful of counts. This sequence joins TRBV15 and TRBJ2-3, with 13 nucleotides matching TRBD2. This CDR3 contains 16 residues. CDR1 and CDR2 from the germline V gene are LNHNV and YYDKDF (reference sequence). J gave up 3 bases and V 5 bases, and 5 bases lay outside the gene matches. CDR3 sequence reads: CATSGRLAGGTDTQYF. As DNA, the CDR3 is TGTGCCACCAGCGGTAGACTAGCGGGAGGAACAGATACGCAGTATTTT.

The chain recombines TRBV7-2 with TRBJ2-7, with 7 bases aligning to TRBD1. The CDR3 sequence is 14 residues long. Germline CDR1 SGHTA, CDR2 FQGNSA. The V segment lost 3 bases and the J segment 7 bases; nucleotides outside the gene matches: 9. The CDR3 region is CASSFQGVPSEQYF. CDR3 coding DNA: TGTGCCAGCAGCTTCCAGGGGGTTCCTTCGGAGCAGTACTTC.

Note on this clone: At one boundary the junction diverges from the germline segment, which might be a read error. V and J are TRBV28 and TRBJ1-2, with a tentative D call TRBD1 (6 bases). The germline V gene has CDR1 MDHEN and CDR2 SYDVKM. The CDR3 runs to 15 residues. In DNA form, the CDR3 reads TGTGCCAGCGGTTTAATGGCAGGGGCTAACTATGGCTACACCTTC. This sequence encodes CASGLMAGANYGYTF.

The rearrangement uses TRBV18 and TRBJ2-1; D remains ambiguous. V lost 6 bases and J lost 3, with 21 bases in between. The CDR3 sequence is 17 residues long. Germline assignment: CDR1 KGHSH and CDR2 LQKENI. CDR3 protein: CASSLRMAEINYNEQFF. The CDR3 nucleotides are TGTGCCAGCTCTCTCCGTATGGCGGAGATAAACTACAATGAGCAGTTCTTC.

The genes are TRBV11-2 and TRBJ2-7, with D perhaps matching TRBD1 (6 bases). The V and J ends lost 3 bases and 3 bases respectively, with 12 bases between them. The CDR3 is 14 amino acids. CDR1 SGHAT and CDR2 FQNNGV come from the germline V gene. DNA for the CDR3: TGTGCCAGCAGCTTTACAGGGACGGTCTACGAGCAGTACTTC. Its translation: CASSFTGTVYEQYF.

The chain is built from TRBV30 and TRBJ1-2, with D perhaps matching TRBD1 (6 bases). V lost 0 bases and J 4 bases, leaving 6 bases between the germline ends. The germline gives CDR1 GTSNPN, CDR2 SVGIG (reference sequence). The CDR3 is 12 residues long. CDR3 bases: TGTGCCTGGAGTGTACAGGGCTATGGCTACACCTTC. It encodes CAWSVQGYGYTF.

Only a few counts were recorded for this clone. This chain links TRBV12-5 with TRBJ2-2; 11 nucleotides match TRBD2. Germline lookup yields CDR1 LGHNT and CDR2 FRNRAP. This CDR3 contains 16 residues. After removal of 5 bases from V and 4 bases from J, the junction contained 6 bases not matched to a gene. The CDR3 loop reads CASGKGLAGSTGELFF. The CDR3 region has the DNA TGTGCTAGTGGTAAAGGACTAGCGGGTAGCACCGGGGAGCTGTTTTTT. The full variable domain, rest sourced from reference TRBV12-5 and TRBJ2-2, is DARVTQTPRHKVTEMGQEVTMRCQPILGHNTVFWYRQTMMQGLELLAYFRNRAPLDDSGMPKDRFSAEMPDATLATLKIQPSEPRDSAVYFCASGKGLAGSTGELFFGEGSRLTVL.

The rearrangement links TRBV2 to TRBJ2-1; 7 nucleotides align to TRBD1. This CDR3 is 14 amino acids long. Germline CDR1 reads SNHLY; CDR2 reads FYNNEI. With 5 bases clipped from V and 5 bases from J, the junction kept 6 bases outside the gene matches. The DNA for the CDR3 is TGTGCCAGCAGTTTTGGACAGGCCGACAATGAGCAGTTCTTC. Translating it yields CASSFGQADNEQFF.

This clone was observed a single time. The chain joins TRBV5-1 to TRBJ2-1, with 8 nucleotides matching TRBD1. CDR1 SGHRS and CDR2 YFSETQ come from the germline V gene. The CDR3 totals 17 residues. Germline trimming cut 5 bases from V and 4 bases from J; bases unmatched to any gene: 14. The CDR3 DNA follows: TGCGCCAGCAGTCTAGTCAATCCGGGACAGGAATACAATGAGCAGTTCTTC. Protein: CASSLVNPGQEYNEQFF.

The V call is TRBV11-3, the J call TRBJ2-2; 7 bases are shared with TRBD1. Germline V gives CDR1 SGHNT, CDR2 YENEEA. The CDR3 has 14 amino acids. J lost 6 bases, V lost 5 bases, and 6 bases had no gene match. CDR3 in DNA: TGTGCCAGCAGCGCGTTACAGGGGTCCGGGGAGCTGTTTTTT. Translated: CASSALQGSGELFF.

J is TRBJ1-2 and V is TRBV10-3; possible D gene TRBD1, 6 bases. Trimming took 4 bases from V and 4 from J, leaving 10 bases between them. This CDR3 region has 13 residues. The germline CDR1 and CDR2 sequences are ENHRY and SYGVKD. The CDR3 DNA reads TGTGCCATCAGTGGGGGGCAGGGCTATGGCTACACCTTC. The encoded protein is CAISGGQGYGYTF.